This T cell receptor beta chain was retrieved from a study of cytomegalovirus exposure and HLA in healthy donors. Study background: Some 80 million unique TCR sequences came from HLA-typed donors in an early release.

The primer mix had 60 Vbeta and 13 Jbeta primers. Data came from immunoSEQ multiplex PCR; TCRdb stores just in-frame clones and leaves some out. The table has about 140,000 clones, about 80% seen once; the top ten hold approximately 14%. CDR3 length: 14 residues. The germline V gene encodes CDR1 SGHNT and CDR2 YENEEA. Trimming left V 3 bases short and J 7 bases short, with 10 bases between. Sequencing input: PBMCs. The chain recombines TRBV11-3 with TRBJ1-6; D gene ambiguous. The receptor comes from a woman in her thirties or forties in good health and CMV-seronegative. CDR3 region: CASSLGKENSPLHF. In nucleotides, the CDR3 is TGTGCCAGCAGCTTGGGCAAAGAGAATTCACCCCTCCACTTT.